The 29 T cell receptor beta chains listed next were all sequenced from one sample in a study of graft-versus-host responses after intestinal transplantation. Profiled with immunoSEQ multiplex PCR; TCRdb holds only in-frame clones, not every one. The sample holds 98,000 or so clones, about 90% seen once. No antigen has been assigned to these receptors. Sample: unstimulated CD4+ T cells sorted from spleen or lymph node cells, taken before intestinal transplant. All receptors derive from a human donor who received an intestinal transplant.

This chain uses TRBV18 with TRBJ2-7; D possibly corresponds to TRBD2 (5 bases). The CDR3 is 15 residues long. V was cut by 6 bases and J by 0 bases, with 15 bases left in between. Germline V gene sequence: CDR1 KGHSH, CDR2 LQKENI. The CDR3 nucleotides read TGTGCCAGCTCGGCGAGCCAGCGGATCTCCTACGAGCAGTACTTC. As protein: CASSASQRISYEQYF.

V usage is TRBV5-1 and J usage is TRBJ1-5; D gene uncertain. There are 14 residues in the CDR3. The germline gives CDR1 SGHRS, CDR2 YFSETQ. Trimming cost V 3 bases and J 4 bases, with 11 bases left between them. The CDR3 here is CASSYGGGNQPQHF. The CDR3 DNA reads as TGCGCCAGCAGCTATGGAGGAGGGAATCAGCCCCAGCATTTT.

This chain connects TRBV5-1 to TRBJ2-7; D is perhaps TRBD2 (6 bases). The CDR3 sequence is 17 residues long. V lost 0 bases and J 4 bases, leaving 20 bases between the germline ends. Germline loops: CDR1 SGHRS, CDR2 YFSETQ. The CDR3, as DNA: TGCGCCAGCAGCTTGGGACTCGTGATACGGGGGTCGTACGAGCAGTACTTC. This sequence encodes CASSLGLVIRGSYEQYF.

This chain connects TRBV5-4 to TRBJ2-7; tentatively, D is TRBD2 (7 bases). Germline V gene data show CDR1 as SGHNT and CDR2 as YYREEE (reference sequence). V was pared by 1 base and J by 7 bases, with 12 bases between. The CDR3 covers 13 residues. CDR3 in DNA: TGTGCCAGCAGCTTGAGTAGGGGGGGTGAGCAGTACTTC. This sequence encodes CASSLSRGGEQYF.

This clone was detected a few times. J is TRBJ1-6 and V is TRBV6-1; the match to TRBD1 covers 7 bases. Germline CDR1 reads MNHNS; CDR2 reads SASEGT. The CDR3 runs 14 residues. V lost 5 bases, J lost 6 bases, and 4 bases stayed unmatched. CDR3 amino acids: CASSPGQVNSPLHF. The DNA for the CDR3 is TGTGCCAGCAGTCCCGGACAGGTTAATTCACCCCTCCACTTT.

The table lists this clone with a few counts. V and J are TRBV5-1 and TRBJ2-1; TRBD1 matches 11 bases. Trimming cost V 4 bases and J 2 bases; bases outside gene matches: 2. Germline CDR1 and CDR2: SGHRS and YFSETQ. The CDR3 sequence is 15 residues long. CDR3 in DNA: TGCGCCAGCAGCCGGGGACAGGGGGCCTACAATGAGCAGTTCTTC. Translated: CASSRGQGAYNEQFF.

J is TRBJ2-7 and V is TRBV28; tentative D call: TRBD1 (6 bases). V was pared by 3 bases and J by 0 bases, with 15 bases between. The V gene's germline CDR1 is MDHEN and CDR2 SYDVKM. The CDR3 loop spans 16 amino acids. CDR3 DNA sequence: TGTGCCAGCAGTTTGGGCCCCTACAGGGACTCCTACGAGCAGTACTTC. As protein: CASSLGPYRDSYEQYF.

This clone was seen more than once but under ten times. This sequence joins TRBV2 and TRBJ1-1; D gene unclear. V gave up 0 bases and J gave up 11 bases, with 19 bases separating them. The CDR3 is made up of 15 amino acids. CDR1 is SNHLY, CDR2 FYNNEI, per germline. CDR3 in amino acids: CASSEARERNSKAFF. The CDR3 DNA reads TGTGCCAGCAGTGAAGCGCGCGAAAGGAACAGCAAGGCTTTCTTT. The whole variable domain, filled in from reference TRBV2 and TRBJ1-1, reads EPEVTQTPSHQVTQMGQEVILRCVPISNHLYFYWYRQILGQKVEFLVSFYNNEISEKSEIFDDQFSVERPDGSNFTLKIRSTKLEDSAMYFCASSEARERNSKAFFGQGTRLTVV.

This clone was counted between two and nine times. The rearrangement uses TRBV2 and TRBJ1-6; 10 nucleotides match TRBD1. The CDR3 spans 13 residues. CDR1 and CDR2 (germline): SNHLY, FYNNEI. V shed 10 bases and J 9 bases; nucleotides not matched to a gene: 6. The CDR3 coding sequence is TGTGCCACTCAGACAGGGGGCCTTTCACCCCTCCACTTT. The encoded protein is CATQTGGLSPLHF.

The CDR3: CASSSGRGGVGTEAFF. CDR3 coding DNA: TGCGCCAGCAGCAGTGGACGGGGAGGTGTTGGCACTGAAGCTTTCTTT. The chain combines TRBV5-1 with TRBJ1-1; D ambiguous. Looked up from germline, CDR1 is SGHRS and CDR2 is YFSETQ. With 4 bases removed from V and 4 bases from J, the gap between germline ends came to 20 bases. This CDR3 contains 16 residues.

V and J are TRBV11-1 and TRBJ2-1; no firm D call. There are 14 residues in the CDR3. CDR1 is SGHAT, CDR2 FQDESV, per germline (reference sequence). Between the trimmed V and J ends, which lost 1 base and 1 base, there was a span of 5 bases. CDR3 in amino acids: CASSLDQSYNEQFF. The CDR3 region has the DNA TGTGCCAGCAGCTTAGATCAGTCCTACAATGAGCAGTTCTTC.

The CDR3 loop is CATSRDQGRDTQYF. The DNA for the CDR3 is TGTGCCACCAGCAGAGATCAAGGGAGAGATACGCAGTATTTT. This sequence joins TRBV15 and TRBJ2-3, with D possibly being TRBD2 (5 bases). Trimming removed 0 bases at V and 5 bases at J, with 9 bases between. CDR3 length equals 14 residues. Germline CDR1 LNHNV, CDR2 YYDKDF (reference sequence).

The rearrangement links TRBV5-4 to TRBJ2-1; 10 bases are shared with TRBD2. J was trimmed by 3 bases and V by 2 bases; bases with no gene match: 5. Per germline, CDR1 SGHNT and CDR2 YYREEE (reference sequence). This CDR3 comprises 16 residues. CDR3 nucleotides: TGTGCCAGCAGCTTTAAAGTAGCGGGAGGCTACAATGAGCAGTTCTTC. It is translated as CASSFKVAGGYNEQFF.

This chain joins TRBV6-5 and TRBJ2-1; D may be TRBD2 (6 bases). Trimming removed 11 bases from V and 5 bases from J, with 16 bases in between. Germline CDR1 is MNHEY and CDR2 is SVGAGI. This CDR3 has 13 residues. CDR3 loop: CALEGKADNEQFF. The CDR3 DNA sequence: TGTGCCCTGGAGGGGAAGGCTGACAATGAGCAGTTCTTC.

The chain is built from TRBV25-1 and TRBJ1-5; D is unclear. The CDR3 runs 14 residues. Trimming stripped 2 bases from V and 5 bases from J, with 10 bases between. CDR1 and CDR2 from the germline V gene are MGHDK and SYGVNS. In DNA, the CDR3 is TGTGCCAGCAGTGAAGCACTCCTTGATCAGCCCCAGCATTTT. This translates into CASSEALLDQPQHF. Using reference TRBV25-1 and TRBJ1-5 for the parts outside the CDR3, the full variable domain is EADIYQTPRYLVIGTGKKITLECSQTMGHDKMYWYQQDPGMELHLIHYSYGVNSTEKGDLSSESTVSRIRTEHFPLTLESARPSHTSQYLCASSEALLDQPQHFGDGTRLSIL.

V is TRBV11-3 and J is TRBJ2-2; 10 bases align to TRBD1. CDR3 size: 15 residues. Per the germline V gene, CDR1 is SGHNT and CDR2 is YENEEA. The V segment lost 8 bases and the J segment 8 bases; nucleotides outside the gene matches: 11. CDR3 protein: CASRPRDRGGGELFF. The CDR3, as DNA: TGTGCCAGCCGGCCGCGGGACAGGGGCGGGGGGGAGCTGTTTTTT.

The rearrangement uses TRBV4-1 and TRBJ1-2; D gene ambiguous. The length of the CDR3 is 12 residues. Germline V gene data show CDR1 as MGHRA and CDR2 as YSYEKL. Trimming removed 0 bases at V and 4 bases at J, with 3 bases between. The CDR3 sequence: CASSQDSYGYTF. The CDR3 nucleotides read TGCGCCAGCAGCCAAGACTCCTATGGCTACACCTTC.

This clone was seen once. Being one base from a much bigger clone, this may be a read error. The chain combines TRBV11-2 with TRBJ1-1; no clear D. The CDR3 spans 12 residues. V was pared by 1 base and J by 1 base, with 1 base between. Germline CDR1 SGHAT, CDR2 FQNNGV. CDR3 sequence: CASSLANTEAFF. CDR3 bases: TGTGCCAGCAGCTTAGCGAACACTGAAGCTTTCTTT.

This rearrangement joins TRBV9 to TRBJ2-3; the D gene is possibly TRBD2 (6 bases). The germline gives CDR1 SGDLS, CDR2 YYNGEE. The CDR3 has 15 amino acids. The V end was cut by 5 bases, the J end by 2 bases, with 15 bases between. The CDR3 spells CASSNQRVFTDTQYF. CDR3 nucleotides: TGTGCCAGCAGTAACCAGCGGGTCTTCACAGATACGCAGTATTTT.

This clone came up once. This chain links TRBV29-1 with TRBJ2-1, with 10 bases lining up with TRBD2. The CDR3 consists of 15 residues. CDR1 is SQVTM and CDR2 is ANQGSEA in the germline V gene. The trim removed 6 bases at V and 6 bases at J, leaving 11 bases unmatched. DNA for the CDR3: TGCAGCGTCACCTCCGCTAGCGGGAGTATCAATGAGCAGTTCTTC. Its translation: CSVTSASGSINEQFF.

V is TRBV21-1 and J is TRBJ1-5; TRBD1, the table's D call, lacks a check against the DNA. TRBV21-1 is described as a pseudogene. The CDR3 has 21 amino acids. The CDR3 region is CASSKKTENGKQGASNQPQHF. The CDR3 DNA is TGTGCCAGCAGCAAAAAAACCGAGAACGGGAAACAGGGGGCTAGCAATCAGCCCCAGCATTTT.

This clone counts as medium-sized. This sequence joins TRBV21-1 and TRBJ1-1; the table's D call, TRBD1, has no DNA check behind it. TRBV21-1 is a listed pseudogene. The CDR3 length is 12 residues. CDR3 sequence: CASRRGYTEAFF. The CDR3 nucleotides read TGTGCCAGCAGGAGGGGGTACACTGAAGCTTTCTTT.

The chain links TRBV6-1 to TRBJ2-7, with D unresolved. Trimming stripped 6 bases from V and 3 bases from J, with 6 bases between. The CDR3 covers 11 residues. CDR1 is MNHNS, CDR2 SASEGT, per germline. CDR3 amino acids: CASSTYYEQYF. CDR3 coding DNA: TGTGCCAGCAGCACCTACTACGAGCAGTACTTC.

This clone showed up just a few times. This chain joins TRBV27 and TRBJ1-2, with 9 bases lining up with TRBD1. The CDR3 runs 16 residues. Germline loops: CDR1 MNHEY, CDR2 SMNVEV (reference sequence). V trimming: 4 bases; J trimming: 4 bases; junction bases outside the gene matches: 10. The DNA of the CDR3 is TGTGCCAGCAGTTCCGGGACAGGGATAAGGATCTATGGCTACACCTTC. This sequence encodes CASSSGTGIRIYGYTF.

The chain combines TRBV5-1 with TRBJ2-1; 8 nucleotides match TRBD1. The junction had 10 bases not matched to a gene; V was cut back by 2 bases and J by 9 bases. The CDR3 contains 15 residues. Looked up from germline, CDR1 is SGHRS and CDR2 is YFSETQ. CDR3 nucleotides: TGCGCCAGCAGCTTCTCCGGGACAGGATTGGGTGAGCAGTTCTTC. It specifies CASSFSGTGLGEQFF.

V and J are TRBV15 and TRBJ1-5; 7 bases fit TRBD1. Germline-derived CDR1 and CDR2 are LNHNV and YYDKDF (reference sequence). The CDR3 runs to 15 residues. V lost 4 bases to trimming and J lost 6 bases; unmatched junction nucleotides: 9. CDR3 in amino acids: CATSKTGTVGQPQHF. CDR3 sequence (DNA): TGTGCCACCAGCAAGACAGGGACGGTGGGTCAGCCCCAGCATTTT.

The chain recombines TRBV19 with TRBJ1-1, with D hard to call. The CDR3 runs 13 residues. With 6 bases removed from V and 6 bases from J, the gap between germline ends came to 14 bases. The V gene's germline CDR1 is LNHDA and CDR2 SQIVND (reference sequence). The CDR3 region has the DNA TGTGCCAGTAGGCGGGATGGACTCCCTGAAGCTTTCTTT. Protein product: CASRRDGLPEAFF.

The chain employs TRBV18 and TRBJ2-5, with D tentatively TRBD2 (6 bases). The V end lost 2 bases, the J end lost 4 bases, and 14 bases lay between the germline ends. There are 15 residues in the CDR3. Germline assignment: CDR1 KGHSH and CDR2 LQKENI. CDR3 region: CASSPSILGGETQYF. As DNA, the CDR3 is TGTGCCAGCTCACCAAGCATTCTCGGGGGAGAGACCCAGTACTTC.

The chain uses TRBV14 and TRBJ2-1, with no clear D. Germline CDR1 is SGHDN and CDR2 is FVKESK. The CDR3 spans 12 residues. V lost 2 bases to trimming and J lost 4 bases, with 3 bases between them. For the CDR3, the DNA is TGTGCCAGCAGCCAAAGGTACAATGAGCAGTTCTTC. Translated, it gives CASSQRYNEQFF.